The sequence of this T cell receptor (beta chain) was determined in a study of T-cell reconstitution after alpha-beta-depleted transplantation in children. Regarding the study as a whole: Surviving recipient cells, namely T cells and thymic progenitors, were the source of high day-60 TCRbeta diversity in some patients. The study reportedly traced alpha-beta T cells about two months after transplant to several hundred expanded graft clones. Diversity and T-cell counts at one year after transplant derived mostly from new T cells.

V was trimmed by 5 bases and J by 7 bases, leaving 14 bases between them. This CDR3 comprises 14 residues. Per germline, CDR1 SNHLY and CDR2 FYNNEI. This clonotype has a count of ten or more. Its antigen is as yet unknown. TCRbeta library construction was performed incorporating unique molecular identifiers. One entry per CDR3 protein results from TCRdb running MiXCR on the PCR reads. The table shows roughly 200,000 distinct CDR3 sequences, with roughly a tenth occurring only once. The chain has TRBV2 and TRBJ2-2; no clear D. The receptor comes from a child less than two years old with acute myeloid leukemia, due to receive a stem cell transplant. Sample: PBMCs, taken before TCRalphabeta/CD19-depleted stem cell transplant. The CDR3 is CASSPRIRDGELFF. DNA for the CDR3: TGTGCCAGCAGTCCCAGGATTAGAGACGGGGAGCTGTTTTTT.